Below, one TCR beta chain is given with its context. How the authors handled the data: Counts of nucleated cells, estimated from reference gene primer amplification, were obtained. Sequenced by immunoSEQ multiplex PCR; TCRdb stores in-frame clones only, minus some. Clone size and V and J calls were adopted from that table, with D and trimming inferred from the DNA. The sample lists approximately 350,000 clones, 70% to 90% occurring once. Enrolment of Seattle patients took place during active infection, and they were followed longitudinally. The CDR3 sequence is 17 residues long. Germline V lookup: CDR1 SGHVS, CDR2 FNYEAQ. V was clipped by 5 bases and J by 2 bases; unmatched bases: 10. This record comes from a study of blood T cell repertoires in COVID-19. Study-level information: Spain, Italy and the United States supplied samples that represented acute and convalescent COVID-19. The analysed material was cDNA or gDNA that came from T cells, B-cell-depleted T cells, or PBMCs.

This chain links TRBV7-6 with TRBJ2-2; 8 bases agree with TRBD2. The TCR originated in a woman in her twenties or thirties with COVID-19, enrolled during active disease. Sequenced input: peripheral blood. This CDR3 reads CASSPLVGGANTGELFF. For the CDR3, the DNA is TGTGCCAGCAGCCCCTTAGTCGGGGGGGCCAACACCGGGGAGCTGTTTTTT.